This T cell receptor beta chain was identified in a study of blood T cells in healthy people across ages. This CDR3 region has 14 residues. V was cut by 4 bases and J by 0 bases, with 10 bases left in between. Germline values: CDR1 SGHDN, CDR2 FVKESK. With a J-beta primer mix and a sample-barcoded 5' primer, a second PCR ran roughly 6 to 11 cycles. MiXCR, applied by TCRdb to the 5' RACE reads, yields one record per CDR3 protein. The data contain some 750,000 distinct CDR3 sequences, 22% of them singletons. This clonotype was seen a handful of times. The antigen is unknown. Study-level results: Because donor CMV status was unknown, expanded clonotype changes were possibly confounded.

What was sequenced was blood. This chain joins TRBV14 and TRBJ2-7, with D perhaps matching TRBD1 (5 bases). This receptor was obtained from a man in his 70s in good health. The CDR3 coding sequence is TGTGCCAGCAGCCGAAACAGGAACTCCTACGAGCAGTACTTC. This sequence encodes CASSRNRNSYEQYF.